The clone carrying this TCR beta chain was seen only a few times. The antigen is undetermined. V was trimmed by 3 bases and J by 0 bases, leaving 5 bases between them. Germline values: CDR1 KGHSH, CDR2 LQKENI. The CDR3 spans 13 residues. Whole-study findings and limits: Tumor Tregs overlapped most with tumor, then blood, naive CD4+ cells. The larger-cohort validation was restricted to a single TCR beta V-J rearrangement rather than whole repertoires. Tumor memory CD4+ T cell TCR gene usage was found to cluster with blood and lymph node memory CD4+ cells and with lymph node naive CD4+ cells.

Constant-region reverse primers amplified full-length variable regions, followed by semi-nested Nested Universal Primer A PCR. TCRdb re-derived calls from the 5' RACE reads in MiXCR, one entry per CDR3 protein. The sample has about 8,900 distinct CDR3 sequences, over 50% seen once. Treg sorting used a CD4+CD25+CD127-/low gate. Sequenced input: Tregs sorted from a lymph node. J is TRBJ1-1 and V is TRBV18; D unclear. This TCR was sampled from a female donor with breast cancer. The CDR3 bases are TGTGCCAGCTCACCGGCCGTGAACACTGAAGCTTTCTTT. This sequence encodes CASSPAVNTEAFF.